This T cell receptor beta chain comes out of a study of blood T cell repertoires in COVID-19. Study summary: PBMCs, B-cell-depleted T cells, or T cells provided the cDNA or gDNA that made up the material.

Sequencing was performed with immunoSEQ multiplex PCR; in TCRdb, only in-frame clones are kept and a portion is missing. The sample holds about 170,000 clones, under 95% seen once. The CDR3 is made up of 13 amino acids. Trimming pared 3 bases from V and 1 base from J, leaving 9 bases between. Germline-derived CDR1 and CDR2 are SQVTM and ANQGSEA. The clonotype comes from a young man with COVID-19, enrolled during active disease. Sequences were obtained from peripheral blood. The chain combines TRBV29-1 with TRBJ2-5; unclear D gene. CDR3 sequence reads: CSVDSRFQETQYF. The DNA for the CDR3 is TGCAGCGTTGATTCCCGGTTCCAAGAGACCCAGTACTTC.